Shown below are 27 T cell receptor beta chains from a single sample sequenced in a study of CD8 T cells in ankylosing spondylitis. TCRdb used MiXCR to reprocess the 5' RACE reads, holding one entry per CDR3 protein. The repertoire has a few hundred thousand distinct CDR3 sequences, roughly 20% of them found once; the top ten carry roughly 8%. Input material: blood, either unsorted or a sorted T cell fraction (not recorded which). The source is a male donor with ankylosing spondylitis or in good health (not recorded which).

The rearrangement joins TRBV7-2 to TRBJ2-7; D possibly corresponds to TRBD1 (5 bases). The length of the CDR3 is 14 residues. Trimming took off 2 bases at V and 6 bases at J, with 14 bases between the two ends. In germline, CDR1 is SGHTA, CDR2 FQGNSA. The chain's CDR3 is CASSLRAGSGEQYV. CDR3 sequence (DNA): TGTGCCAGCAGCTTACGGGCAGGGTCTGGCGAGCAGTACGTC.

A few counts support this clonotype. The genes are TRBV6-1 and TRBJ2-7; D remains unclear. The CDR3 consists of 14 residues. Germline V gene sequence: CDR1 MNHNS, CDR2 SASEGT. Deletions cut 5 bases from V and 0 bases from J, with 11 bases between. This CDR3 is CASSPHTSSYEQYV. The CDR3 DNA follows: TGTGCCAGCAGTCCACACACGAGCTCCTACGAGCAGTACGTC.

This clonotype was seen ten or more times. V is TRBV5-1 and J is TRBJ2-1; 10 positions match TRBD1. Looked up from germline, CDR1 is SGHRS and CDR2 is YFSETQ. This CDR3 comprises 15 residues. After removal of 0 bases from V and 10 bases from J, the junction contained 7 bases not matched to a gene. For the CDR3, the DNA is TGCGCCAGCAGCTTGGAAGGGACAGGGGAACGAGAGCAGTTCTTC. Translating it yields CASSLEGTGEREQFF.

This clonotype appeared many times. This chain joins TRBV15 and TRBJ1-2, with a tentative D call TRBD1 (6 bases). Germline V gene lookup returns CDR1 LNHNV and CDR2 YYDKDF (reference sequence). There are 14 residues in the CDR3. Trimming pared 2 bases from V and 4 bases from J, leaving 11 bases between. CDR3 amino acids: CATSRSDRPYGYTF. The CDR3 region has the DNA TGTGCCACCAGCAGATCCGACAGGCCCTATGGCTACACCTTC.

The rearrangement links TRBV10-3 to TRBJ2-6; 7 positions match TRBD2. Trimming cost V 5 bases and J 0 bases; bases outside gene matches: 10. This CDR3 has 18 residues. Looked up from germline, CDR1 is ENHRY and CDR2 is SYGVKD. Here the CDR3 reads CAISPLASGSSGANVLTF. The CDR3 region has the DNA TGTGCCATCAGTCCCTTAGCTAGCGGTAGCTCTGGGGCCAACGTCCTGACTTTC.

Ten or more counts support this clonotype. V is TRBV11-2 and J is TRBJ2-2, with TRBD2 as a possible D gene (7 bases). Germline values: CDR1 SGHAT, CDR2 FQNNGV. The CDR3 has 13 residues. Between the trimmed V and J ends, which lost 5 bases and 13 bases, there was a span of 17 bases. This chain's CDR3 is CASSLAVQGRLFF. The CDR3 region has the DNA TGTGCCAGCAGCCTAGCGGTCCAGGGGCGGCTGTTTTTT.

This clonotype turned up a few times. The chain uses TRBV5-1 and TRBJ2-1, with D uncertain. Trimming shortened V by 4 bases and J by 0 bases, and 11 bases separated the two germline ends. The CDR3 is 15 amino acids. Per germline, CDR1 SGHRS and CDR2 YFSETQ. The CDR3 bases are TGCGCCAGCAGCAGAGCACAGAGCTCCTACAATGAGCAGTTCTTC. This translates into CASSRAQSSYNEQFF.

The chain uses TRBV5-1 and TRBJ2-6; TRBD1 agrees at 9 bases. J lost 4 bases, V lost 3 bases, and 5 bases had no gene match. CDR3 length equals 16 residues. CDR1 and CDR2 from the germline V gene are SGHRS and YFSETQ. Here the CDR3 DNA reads TGCGCCAGCAGCTCACAGGGGGCGAGAGGGGCCAACGTCCTGACTTTC. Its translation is CASSSQGARGANVLTF. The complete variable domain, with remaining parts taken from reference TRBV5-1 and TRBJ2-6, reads KAGVTQTPRYLIKTRGQQVTLSCSPISGHRSVSWYQQTPGQGLQFLFEYFSETQRNKGNFPGRFSGRQFSNSRSEMNVSTLELGDSALYLCASSSQGARGANVLTFGAGSRLTVL.

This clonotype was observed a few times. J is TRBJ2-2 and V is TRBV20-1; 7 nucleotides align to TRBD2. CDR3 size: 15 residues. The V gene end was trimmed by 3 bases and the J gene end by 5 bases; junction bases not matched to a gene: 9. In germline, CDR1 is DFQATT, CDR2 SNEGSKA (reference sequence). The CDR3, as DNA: TGCAGTGCTAGTAGGGCTAGCGGTCGGACCGGGGAGCTGTTTTTT. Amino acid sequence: CSASRASGRTGELFF.

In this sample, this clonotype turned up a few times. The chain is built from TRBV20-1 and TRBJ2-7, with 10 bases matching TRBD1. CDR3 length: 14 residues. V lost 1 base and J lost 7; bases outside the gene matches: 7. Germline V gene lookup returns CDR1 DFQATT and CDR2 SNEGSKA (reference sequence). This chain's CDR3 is CSARADRGRGEQYV. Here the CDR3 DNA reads TGCAGTGCTAGAGCAGACAGGGGGCGAGGGGAGCAGTACGTC.

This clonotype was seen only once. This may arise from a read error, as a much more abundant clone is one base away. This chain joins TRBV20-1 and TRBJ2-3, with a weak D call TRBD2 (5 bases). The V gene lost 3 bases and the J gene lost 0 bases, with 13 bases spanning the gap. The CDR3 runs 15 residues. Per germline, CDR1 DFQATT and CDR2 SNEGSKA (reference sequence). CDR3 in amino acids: CSASLLGSSTDTQYF. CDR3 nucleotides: TGCAGTGCTAGTCTACTAGGGAGTAGCACAGATACGCAGTATTTT.

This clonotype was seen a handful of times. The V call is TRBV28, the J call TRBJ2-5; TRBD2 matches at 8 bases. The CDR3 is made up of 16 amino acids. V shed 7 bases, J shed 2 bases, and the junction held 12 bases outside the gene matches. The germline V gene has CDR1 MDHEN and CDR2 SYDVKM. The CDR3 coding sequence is TGTGCCAGCATTGGATGGGTAGCGGGGACTCAAGAGACCCAGTACTTC. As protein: CASIGWVAGTQETQYF.

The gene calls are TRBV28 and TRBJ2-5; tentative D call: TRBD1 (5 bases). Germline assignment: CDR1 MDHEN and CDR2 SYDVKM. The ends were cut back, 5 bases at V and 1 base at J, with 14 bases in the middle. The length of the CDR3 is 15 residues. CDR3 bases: TGTGCCAGCAGTCCGGACAAGGAGACCCAAGAGACCCAGTACTTC. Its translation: CASSPDKETQETQYF.

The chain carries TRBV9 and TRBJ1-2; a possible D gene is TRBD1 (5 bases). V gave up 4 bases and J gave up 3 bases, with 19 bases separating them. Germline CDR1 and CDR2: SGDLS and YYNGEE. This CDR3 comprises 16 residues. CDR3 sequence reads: CASSQSRDGPHYGYTF. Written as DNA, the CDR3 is TGTGCCAGCAGCCAATCCCGGGACGGACCACACTATGGCTACACCTTC.

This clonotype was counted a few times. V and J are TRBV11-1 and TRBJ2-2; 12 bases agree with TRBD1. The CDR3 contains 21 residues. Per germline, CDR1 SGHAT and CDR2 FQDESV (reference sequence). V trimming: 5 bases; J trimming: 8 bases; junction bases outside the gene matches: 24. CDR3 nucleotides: TGTGCCAGCAGCGCTCAACCCGGGACAGGGGGCCCCACCACAAATGGTGGGGAGCTGTTTTTT. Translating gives CASSAQPGTGGPTTNGGELFF.

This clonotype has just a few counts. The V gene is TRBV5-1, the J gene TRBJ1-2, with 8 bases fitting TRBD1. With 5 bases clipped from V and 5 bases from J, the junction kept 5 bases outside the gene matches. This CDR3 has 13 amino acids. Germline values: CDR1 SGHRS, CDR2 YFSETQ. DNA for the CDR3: TGCGCCAGCAGGTCGGACAGGGCTTATGGCTACACCTTC. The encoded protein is CASRSDRAYGYTF.

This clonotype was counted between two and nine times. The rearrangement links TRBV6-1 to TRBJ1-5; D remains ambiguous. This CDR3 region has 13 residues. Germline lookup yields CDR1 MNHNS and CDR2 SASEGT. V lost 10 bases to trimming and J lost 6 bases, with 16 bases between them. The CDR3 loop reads CATQLSRLQPQHF. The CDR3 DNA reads TGTGCCACCCAGTTAAGCCGACTTCAGCCCCAGCATTTT.

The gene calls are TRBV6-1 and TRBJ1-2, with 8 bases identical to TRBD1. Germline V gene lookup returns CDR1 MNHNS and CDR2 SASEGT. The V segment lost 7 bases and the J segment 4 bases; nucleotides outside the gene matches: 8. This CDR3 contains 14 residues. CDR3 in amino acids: CASTGDRQLYGYTF. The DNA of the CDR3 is TGTGCCAGCACCGGGGACAGGCAACTCTATGGCTACACCTTC.

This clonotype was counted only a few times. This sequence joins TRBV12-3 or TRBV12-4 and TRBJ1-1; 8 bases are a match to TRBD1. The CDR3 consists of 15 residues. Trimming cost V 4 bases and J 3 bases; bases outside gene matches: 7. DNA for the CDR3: TGTGCCAGCAGTTCGACAGGGGAGGCCCACACTGAAGCTTTCTTT. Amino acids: CASSSTGEAHTEAFF.

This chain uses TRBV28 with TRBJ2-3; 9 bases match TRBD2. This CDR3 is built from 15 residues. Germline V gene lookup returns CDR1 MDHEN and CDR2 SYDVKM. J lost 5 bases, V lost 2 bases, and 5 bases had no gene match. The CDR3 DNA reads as TGTGCCAGCAGTTTAAGGAGCGGGAGGCGAGATACGCAGTATTTT. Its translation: CASSLRSGRRDTQYF.

The CDR3 here is CASSYTETVYEQYV. The CDR3 region has the DNA TGTGCCAGCAGTTACACGGAGACAGTCTACGAGCAGTACGTC. The V and J genes are TRBV6-5 and TRBJ2-7, with D tentatively TRBD1 (5 bases). This CDR3 has 14 residues. CDR1 and CDR2 (germline): MNHEY, SVGAGI. V gave up 2 bases and J gave up 3 bases, with 11 bases separating them.

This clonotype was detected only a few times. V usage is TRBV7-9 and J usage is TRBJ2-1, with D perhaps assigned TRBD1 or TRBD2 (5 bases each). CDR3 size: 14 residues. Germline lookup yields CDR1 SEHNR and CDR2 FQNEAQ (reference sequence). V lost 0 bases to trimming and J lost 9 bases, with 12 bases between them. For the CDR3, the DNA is TGTGCCAGCAGCTTAGCGCTGGGGGAAGGTGAGCAGTTCTTC. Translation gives CASSLALGEGEQFF.

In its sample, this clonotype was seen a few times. The CDR3 coding sequence is TGTGCCAGCAGCACCGGGCAGGGCTTCACAGATACGCAGTATTTT. Translation: CASSTGQGFTDTQYF. This chain uses TRBV6-2 or TRBV6-3 with TRBJ2-3, with D tentatively TRBD1 (5 bases). CDR3 size: 15 residues. Between the trimmed V and J ends, which lost 6 bases and 2 bases, there was a span of 15 bases. Germline loops: CDR1 MNHEY, CDR2 SVGEGT.

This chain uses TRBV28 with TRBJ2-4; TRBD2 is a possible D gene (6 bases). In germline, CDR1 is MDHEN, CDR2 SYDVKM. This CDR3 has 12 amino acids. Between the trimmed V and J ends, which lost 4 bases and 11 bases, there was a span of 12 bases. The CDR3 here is CASSSPGLLQYF. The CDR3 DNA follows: TGTGCCAGCAGTTCCCCGGGACTCCTTCAGTACTTC.

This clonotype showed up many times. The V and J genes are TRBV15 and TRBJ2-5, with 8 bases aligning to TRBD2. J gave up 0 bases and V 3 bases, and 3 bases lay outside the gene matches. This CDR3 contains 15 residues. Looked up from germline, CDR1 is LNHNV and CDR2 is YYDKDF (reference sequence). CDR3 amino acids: CATSSGGEYQETQYF. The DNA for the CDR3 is TGTGCCACCAGCAGCGGGGGGGAGTACCAAGAGACCCAGTACTTC.

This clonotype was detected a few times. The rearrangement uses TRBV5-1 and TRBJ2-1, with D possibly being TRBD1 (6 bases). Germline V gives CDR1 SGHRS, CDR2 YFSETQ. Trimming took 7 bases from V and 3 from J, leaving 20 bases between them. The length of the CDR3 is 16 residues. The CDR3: CASGPGQLIYYNEQFF. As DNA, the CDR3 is TGCGCCAGCGGACCTGGACAGCTCATTTACTACAATGAGCAGTTCTTC.

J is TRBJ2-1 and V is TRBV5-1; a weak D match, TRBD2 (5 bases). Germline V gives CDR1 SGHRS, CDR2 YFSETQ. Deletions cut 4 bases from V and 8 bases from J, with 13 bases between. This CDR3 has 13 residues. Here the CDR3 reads CASSTLASDEQFF. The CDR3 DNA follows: TGCGCCAGCAGCACCCTAGCTTCGGATGAGCAGTTCTTC.